The rows below give T cell receptor beta chains drawn from one sample of a study of blood T cell repertoires in COVID-19. Here immunoSEQ multiplex PCR was the method, and the copy in TCRdb shows in-frame clones only, minus some. The data show roughly 62,000 clones, about 90% seen once. The sequenced sample consisted of peripheral blood. The source of these receptors is a human donor with acute or convalescent COVID-19. The donor label of this sample is uncertain. The conserved cysteine and the conserved F or W are not part of the CDR3 here.

CDR3 length	V gene	J gene	CDR3 protein
11	TRBV10-3	TRBJ2-1	AISREQGNEQF
13	TRBV6-4	TRBJ2-3	ASSEGQGFTDTQY
11	TRBV4-2	TRBJ1-3	ASSQDRGNTIY
9	TRBV25-1	TRBJ2-1	ASSQRGEQF
16	TRBV5-4	TRBJ2-1	ASSLAKLAGAGYNEQF
11	TRBV19	TRBJ1-6	ASTRTANSPLH
11	TRBV6-5	TRBJ1-1	ATTLRAYTEAF
14	TRBV19	TRBJ2-1	ASSIEYGSSYNEQF
13	TRBV28	TRBJ2-5	ASSLTSGNQETQY
14	TRBV3-1/TRBV3-2	TRBJ2-3	ASSQVRGGYTDTQY
14	TRBV5-1	TRBJ2-3	ASSKRDSISGDTQY
13	TRBV23-1	TRBJ2-5	ASSQRTSGQETQY
13	TRBV5-1	TRBJ2-4	ASSADRAEEYIQY
15	TRBV7-9	TRBJ2-2	ASSLSSGATNTGELF